A selection of T cell receptor beta chains follows, all from one sample in a study of early T cells in non-severe SARS-CoV-2 infection. Each CDR3 protein is one row after TCRdb ran MiXCR on the 5' RACE reads. The table includes tens of thousands of distinct CDR3 sequences, 5.8% detected once. Sequencing was performed on whole blood. These receptors came from an adult who was a healthcare worker with PCR-confirmed SARS-CoV-2 infection or an uninfected control (not recorded which). The CDR3 runs from the conserved cysteine through the conserved F or W. A D gene is named only where the DNA matches it firmly. Clone size is given for some rows only: seen once, a few or many times, or a class if the clone is expanded.

d_gene | j_gene | v_gene | abundance | CDR3aa | CDR3nt
TRBD1 | TRBJ2-1 | TRBV19 | . | CASNLRQGARVGYNEQFF | TGTGCCAGTAATCTTCGACAGGGGGCGCGGGTCGGCTACAATGAGCAGTTCTTC
. | TRBJ2-7 | TRBV20-1 | many | CSALPGGGSFYEQYF | TGCAGTGCTCTCCCCGGGGGCGGATCCTTCTACGAGCAGTACTTC
. | TRBJ2-1 | TRBV11-2 | few | CASSSSYYNEQFF | TGTGCCAGCAGCTCGTCATACTACAATGAGCAGTTCTTC
TRBD2 | TRBJ2-3 | TRBV7-8 | many | CASSHEREWADTQYF | TGTGCCAGCAGCCACGAGCGGGAGTGGGCAGATACGCAGTATTTT
. | TRBJ1-3 | TRBV5-1 | many | CASSSLSGNTIYF | TGCGCCAGCAGCTCGCTCTCTGGAAACACCATATATTTT
. | TRBJ1-6 | TRBV28 | . | CASSPGKGKSPLHF | TGTGCCAGCAGCCCAGGAAAGGGTAAATCACCCCTCCACTTT
. | TRBJ1-4 | TRBV12-3/TRBV12-4 | few | CASTPRGFLVANEKLFF | TGTGCCAGCACCCCTCGGGGGTTTTTGGTGGCTAATGAAAAACTGTTTTTT
TRBD2 | TRBJ2-7 | TRBV2 | few | CASRVPSGRDEQYF | TGTGCCAGCAGGGTGCCTAGCGGGAGGGACGAGCAGTACTTC
TRBD1 | TRBJ1-1 | TRBV29-1 | many | CSVQGAIGTFF | TGCAGCGTACAGGGGGCGATAGGGACTTTCTTT
TRBD2 | TRBJ2-3 | TRBV6-2/TRBV6-3 | . | CASSRPSGDTDTQYF | TGTGCCAGCAGTCGCCCTAGCGGGGACACAGATACGCAGTATTTT
. | TRBJ2-7 | TRBV28 | . | CASSLEWRGYEQYF | TGTGCCAGCAGTTTAGAGTGGCGGGGCTACGAGCAGTACTTC
. | TRBJ1-1 | TRBV12-3/TRBV12-4 | . | CASSLRNWGTEAFF | TGTGCCAGCAGTTTACGGAACTGGGGCACTGAAGCTTTCTTT
. | TRBJ2-1 | TRBV6-1 | many | CASHGGTEPNEQFF | TGTGCCAGCCACGGCGGGACAGAGCCAAATGAGCAGTTCTTC
. | TRBJ2-5 | TRBV18 | . | CASSPVQETQYF | TGTGCCAGCTCACCGGTGCAAGAGACCCAGTACTTC
TRBD1 | TRBJ2-7 | TRBV7-2 | many | CASSLVGQGSEQYF | TGTGCCAGCAGCTTAGTGGGACAGGGGAGCGAGCAGTACTTC
TRBD1 | TRBJ2-7 | TRBV5-1 | many | CASSTGQEEREQYF | TGCGCCAGCAGCACAGGACAGGAGGAACGCGAGCAGTACTTC
. | TRBJ1-1 | TRBV20-1 | few | CSASLGRGNTEAFF | TGCAGTGCCTCCCTCGGCAGGGGGAACACTGAAGCTTTCTTT
TRBD1 | TRBJ1-2 | TRBV12-5 | few | CASGQTGQGLGYGYTF | TGTGCTAGTGGTCAAACGGGACAGGGGCTAGGCTATGGCTACACCTTC
. | TRBJ2-5 | TRBV7-2 | many | CASSKYQETQYF | TGTGCCAGCAGCAAATACCAAGAGACCCAGTACTTC
. | TRBJ2-7 | TRBV5-4 | few | CASQQRGDYEQYF | TGTGCCAGTCAACAGAGGGGGGACTACGAGCAGTACTTC
. | TRBJ2-2 | TRBV9 | . | CASSVGPSPNTGELFF | TGTGCCAGCAGCGTAGGGCCTAGCCCGAACACCGGGGAGCTGTTTTTT
. | TRBJ1-5 | TRBV18 | many | CASSSVDPGANQPQHF | TGTGCCAGCTCCTCCGTCGACCCCGGGGCCAATCAGCCCCAGCATTTT
. | TRBJ1-2 | TRBV19 | many | CASSIVSPRKGYTF | TGTGCCAGTAGTATCGTTTCCCCCCGGAAAGGCTACACCTTC
. | TRBJ2-7 | TRBV7-9 | many | CASSHNLANEQYF | TGTGCCAGCAGCCATAATCTAGCGAACGAGCAGTACTTC
. | TRBJ1-2 | TRBV30 | many | CAWSVRRGDGYTF | TGTGCCTGGAGTGTACGGAGAGGGGATGGCTACACCTTC
TRBD1 | TRBJ2-7 | TRBV24-1 | many | CATSPGTGVHEQYF | TGTGCCACCTCCCCGGGGACAGGGGTCCACGAGCAGTACTTC
. | TRBJ1-4 | TRBV18 | many | CASSPLRAATNEKLFF | TGTGCCAGCTCACCCCTGAGGGCAGCAACTAATGAAAAACTGTTTTTT